These 5 T cell receptor beta chains share one sample of origin, sequenced in a study of blood T cell repertoires in COVID-19. Clones were sequenced by immunoSEQ multiplex PCR, and TCRdb holds only the in-frame ones, with some missing. The sample contains about 90,000 clones, more than 80% of which appear only once. Input material: peripheral blood. These receptors came from a human donor in a cohort sampled during active COVID-19.

The rearrangement uses TRBV7-2 and TRBJ1-5; 9 positions match TRBD1. CDR1 SGHTA and CDR2 FQGNSA come from the germline V gene. Trimming took 1 base from V and 2 from J; bases not matched to a gene: 3. CDR3 length: 16 residues. For the CDR3, the DNA is TGTGCCAGCAGCTTAGAATGGACAGGGGGCAATCAGCCCCAGCATTTT. This encodes CASSLEWTGGNQPQHF.

The chain links TRBV6-4 to TRBJ2-1, with 7 positions matching TRBD1. The CDR3 runs to 15 residues. Germline V gene data show CDR1 as MRHNA and CDR2 as SNTAGT. The V segment lost 4 bases and the J segment 1 base; nucleotides outside the gene matches: 4. For the CDR3, the DNA is TGTGCCAGCAGTGTACAGGGGTCGTCCTACAATGAGCAGTTCTTC. This sequence encodes CASSVQGSSYNEQFF.

This chain links TRBV6-1 with TRBJ1-2; 9 bases are shared with TRBD1. Losses at the gene ends were 3 bases for V and 8 bases for J; bases not matched to a gene: 16. CDR1 is MNHNS, CDR2 SASEGT, per germline. The CDR3 runs to 17 residues. This chain's CDR3 is CASSDLRGQGRSGGYTF. As DNA, the CDR3 is TGTGCCAGCAGTGACCTTCGCGGACAGGGGCGCTCGGGGGGCTACACCTTC.

Turning to this clone: This sample includes further DNA sequences coding for the same CDR3. CDR3 DNA sequence: TGCGCCAGCAGCTTGGACGGCTACGAGCAGTACTTC. Translated: CASSLDGYEQYF. The chain employs TRBV5-1 and TRBJ2-7; no clear D gene. CDR1 and CDR2 (germline): SGHRS, YFSETQ. The CDR3 has 12 amino acids. With 0 bases removed from V and 3 bases from J, the gap between germline ends came to 4 bases.

V usage is TRBV11-2 and J usage is TRBJ2-7, with 8 bases lining up with TRBD2. V dropped 1 base and J dropped 2; count of bases not matched to a gene: 7. The CDR3 loop spans 16 amino acids. The germline gives CDR1 SGHAT, CDR2 FQNNGV. CDR3 region: CASSLVVGLGAYEQYF. CDR3 DNA sequence: TGTGCCAGCAGCTTAGTCGTGGGACTAGGTGCCTACGAGCAGTACTTC.